This paragraph reports one TCR beta chain. Which antigen it targets is not known. It has no much larger one-base neighbor in the sample; base qualities were not kept. The germline V end is reduced by 4 bases and the J end by 10 bases; junction bases left unmatched: 7. Measured from the cysteine to the phenylalanine, the CDR3 is 14 residues long. Only the CDR3 part of the read is kept: 42 bases, read in frame from the first base. CDR1 and CDR2 were assigned from the germline V gene (reference sequence) as LNHDA and SQIVND. The immunoSEQ Assay, a bias-controlled multiplex PCR, was used to amplify TCRbeta CDR3 regions from genomic DNA. In the paper's pipeline: Nucleated cell counts per sample were estimated from amplification of reference gene primers within the assay. Sequence reads were collapsed and filtered to measure the absolute abundance of every unique TCRbeta CDR3 rearrangement. For each sample, productive Simpson clonality was calculated as the square root of Simpson's diversity index over productive rearrangements. TCRdb's version of the immuneACCESS table is confined to in-frame rearrangements and falls short of the full clone set. An unresolved V gene accounts for under half of the shortfall where checked; the remainder is of unknown origin. From that table come the V and J calls and clone size; the DNA was used to work out D and trimming. In this sample the table shows about 65,000 clones, approximately 78% of which occur a single time. 15% of the sample belongs to the ten largest clones.

This entry belongs to a study of blood T cell repertoires in COVID-19 (dated by TCRdb to about 2020). Regarding the complete study: Samples from collaborators originated in the United States, Italy and Spain and spanned both the acute and convalescent phases of COVID-19. Nearly every sample came with metadata listing a de-identified subject ID, COVID-19 status, age in years and sex. HLA class I and class II types, where available, came from metadata supplied by the sample provider rather than from assay-based typing. The prospective study material was composed of cDNA or gDNA derived from T cells, B-cell-depleted T cells, or PBMCs. The dataset comprised deeply sampled blood TCRbeta repertoires from subjects exposed to, actively infected with, or recovered from COVID-19. Samples were obtained from the ongoing ImmuneRACE study (first 160 participants) and from about 1,300 subjects provided by 6 global collaborators. The repertoires were made available in a free public database intended to serve as a resource for research on the immune response to SARS-CoV-2. The paper's findings and limits, for the study overall: Clinical and demographic metadata were provided uncurated, with the amount varying by source and participant.

Collaborating institutions collected whole blood in K2EDTA tubes following their own protocols. For TCRbeta analysis, collaborator samples were shipped as frozen whole blood, as isolated PBMCs, or as DNA extracted from either sample type. Sequencing input: peripheral blood. The TCR sequence derives from a man older than 75 with acute or convalescent COVID-19. The sequence is built from TRBV19 and TRBJ1-6; TRBD1 aligns with 7 central bases. CDR3 region: CASSNPGGRSPLHF. The sequence in DNA is TGTGCCAGTAGTAACCCAGGGGGTCGGTCACCCCTCCACTTT.